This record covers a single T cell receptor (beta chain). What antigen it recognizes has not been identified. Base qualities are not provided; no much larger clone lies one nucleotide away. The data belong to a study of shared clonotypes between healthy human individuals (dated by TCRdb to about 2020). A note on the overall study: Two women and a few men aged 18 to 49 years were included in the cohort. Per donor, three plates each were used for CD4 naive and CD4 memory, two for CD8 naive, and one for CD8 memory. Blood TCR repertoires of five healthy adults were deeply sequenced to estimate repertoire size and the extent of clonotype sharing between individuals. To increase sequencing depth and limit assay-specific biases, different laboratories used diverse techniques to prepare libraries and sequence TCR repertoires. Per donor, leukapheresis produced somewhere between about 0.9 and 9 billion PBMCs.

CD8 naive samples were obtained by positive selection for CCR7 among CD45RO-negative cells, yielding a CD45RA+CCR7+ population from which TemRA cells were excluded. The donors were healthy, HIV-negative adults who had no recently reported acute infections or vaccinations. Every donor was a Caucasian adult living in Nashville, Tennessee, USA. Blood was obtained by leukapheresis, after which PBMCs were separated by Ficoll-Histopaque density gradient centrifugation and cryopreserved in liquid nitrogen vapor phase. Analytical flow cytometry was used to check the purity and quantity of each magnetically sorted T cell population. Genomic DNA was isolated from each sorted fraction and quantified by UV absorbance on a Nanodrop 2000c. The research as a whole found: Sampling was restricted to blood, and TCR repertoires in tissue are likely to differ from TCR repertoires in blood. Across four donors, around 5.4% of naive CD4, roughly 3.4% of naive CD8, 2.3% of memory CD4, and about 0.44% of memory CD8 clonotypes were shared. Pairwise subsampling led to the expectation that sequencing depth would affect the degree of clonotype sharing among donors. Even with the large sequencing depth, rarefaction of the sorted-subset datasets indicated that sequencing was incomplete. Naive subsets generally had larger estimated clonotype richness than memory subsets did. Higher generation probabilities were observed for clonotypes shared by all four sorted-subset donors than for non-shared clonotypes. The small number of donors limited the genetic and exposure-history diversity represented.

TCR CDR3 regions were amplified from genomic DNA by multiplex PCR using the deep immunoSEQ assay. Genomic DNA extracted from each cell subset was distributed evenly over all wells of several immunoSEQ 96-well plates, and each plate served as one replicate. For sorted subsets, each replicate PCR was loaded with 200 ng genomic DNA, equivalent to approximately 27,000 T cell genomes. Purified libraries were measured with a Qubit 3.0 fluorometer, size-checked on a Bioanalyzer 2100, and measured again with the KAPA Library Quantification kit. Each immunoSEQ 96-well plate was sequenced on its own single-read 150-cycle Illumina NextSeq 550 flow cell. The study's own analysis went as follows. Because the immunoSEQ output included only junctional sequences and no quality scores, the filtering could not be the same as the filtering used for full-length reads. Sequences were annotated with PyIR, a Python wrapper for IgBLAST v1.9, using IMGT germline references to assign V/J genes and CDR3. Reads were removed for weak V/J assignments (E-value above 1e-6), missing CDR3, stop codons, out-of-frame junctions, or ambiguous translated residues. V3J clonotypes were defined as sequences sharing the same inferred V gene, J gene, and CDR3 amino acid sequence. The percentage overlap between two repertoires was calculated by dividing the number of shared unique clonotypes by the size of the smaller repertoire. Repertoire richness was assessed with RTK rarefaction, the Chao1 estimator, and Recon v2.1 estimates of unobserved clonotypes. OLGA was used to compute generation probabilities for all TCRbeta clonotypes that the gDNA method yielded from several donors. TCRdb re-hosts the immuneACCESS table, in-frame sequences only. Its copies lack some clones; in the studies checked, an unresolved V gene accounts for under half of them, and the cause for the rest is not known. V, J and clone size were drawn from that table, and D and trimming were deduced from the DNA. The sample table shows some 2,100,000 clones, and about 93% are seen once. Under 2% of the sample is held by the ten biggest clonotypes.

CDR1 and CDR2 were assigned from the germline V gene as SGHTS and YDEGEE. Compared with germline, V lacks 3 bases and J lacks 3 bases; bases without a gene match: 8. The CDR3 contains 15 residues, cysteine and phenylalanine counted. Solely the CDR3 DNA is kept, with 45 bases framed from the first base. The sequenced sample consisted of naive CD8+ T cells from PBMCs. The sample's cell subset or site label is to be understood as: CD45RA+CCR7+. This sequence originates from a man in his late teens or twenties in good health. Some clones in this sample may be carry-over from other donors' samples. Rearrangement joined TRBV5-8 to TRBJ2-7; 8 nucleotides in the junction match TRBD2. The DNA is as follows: TGTGCCAGCAGCTCATCGCGGGAGGTTGACTACGAGCAGTACTTC. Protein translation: CASSSSREVDYEQYF. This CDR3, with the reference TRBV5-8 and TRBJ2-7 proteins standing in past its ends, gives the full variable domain EAGVTQSPTHLIKTRGQQATLRCSPISGHTSVYWYQQALGLGLQFLLWYDEGEERNRGNFPPRFSGRQFPNYSSELNVNALELEDSALYLCASSSSREVDYEQYFGPGTRLTVT.